These 27 T cell receptor beta chains originate from one sample sequenced in a study of OX40 agonist ivuxolimab in advanced cancers. The protocol was immunoSEQ multiplex PCR, while the TCRdb copy is restricted to in-frame clones and leaves out a portion. The sample gives tens of thousands of clones, about 88% of which show up once; roughly 0.75% is in the top ten. Sequenced here: CD4+ or CD8+ T cells sorted from blood, sampled in a trial of the OX40 agonist ivuxolimab. The receptors stem from an adult with an advanced solid tumor such as melanoma, head and neck, liver or kidney cancer.

This clone came up a few times. The V call is TRBV7-2, the J call TRBJ2-7; D gene ambiguous. The CDR3 length is 12 residues. Germline loops: CDR1 SGHTA, CDR2 FQGNSA. Trimming left V 6 bases short and J 4 bases short, with 10 bases between. CDR3 coding DNA: TGTGCCAGCAGTCCAGACGGGTACGAGCAGTACTTC. Protein: CASSPDGYEQYF.

V and J are TRBV5-1 and TRBJ2-5; D could derive from TRBD1 or TRBD2 (5 bases each). Trimming took 2 bases from V and 5 from J, leaving 13 bases between them. The germline CDR1 and CDR2 sequences are SGHRS and YFSETQ. The length of the CDR3 is 14 residues. CDR3 DNA sequence: TGCGCCAGCAGCTTTGGCCCCCGGGGCGAGACCCAGTACTTC. Its translation is CASSFGPRGETQYF.

V gene TRBV5-1 combines with J gene TRBJ1-2; D is possibly TRBD1 (6 bases). V was shortened by 0 bases and J by 8 bases, with 14 bases between the two germline ends. CDR1 is SGHRS, CDR2 YFSETQ, per germline. CDR3 length: 14 residues. The CDR3 nucleotides read TGCGCCAGCAGCTTGGGGGGTACAGGGCAAGGCTACACCTTC. Translating it yields CASSLGGTGQGYTF. Filled out from reference TRBV5-1 and TRBJ1-2, the complete variable domain reads KAGVTQTPRYLIKTRGQQVTLSCSPISGHRSVSWYQQTPGQGLQFLFEYFSETQRNKGNFPGRFSGRQFSNSRSEMNVSTLELGDSALYLCASSLGGTGQGYTFGSGTRLTVV.

This rearrangement joins TRBV29-1 to TRBJ1-4; tentatively, D is TRBD1 (5 bases). Looked up from germline, CDR1 is SQVTM and CDR2 is ANQGSEA. V was trimmed by 8 bases and J by 7 bases, leaving 20 bases between them. This CDR3 contains 14 residues. CDR3 sequence: CSIATWGSGEKLFF. For the CDR3, the DNA is TGCAGCATCGCCACGTGGGGGTCGGGTGAAAAACTGTTTTTT.

V gene TRBV6-1 combines with J gene TRBJ2-7, with D possibly matching TRBD1 (5 bases). The length of the CDR3 is 14 residues. V was pared by 2 bases and J by 6 bases, with 14 bases between. Germline values: CDR1 MNHNS, CDR2 SASEGT. CDR3 in amino acids: CASSENRGSSEQYF. In DNA form, the CDR3 reads TGTGCCAGCAGTGAAAATAGGGGAAGTTCCGAGCAGTACTTC.

J is TRBJ1-6 and V is TRBV5-1; 10 bases fit TRBD1. The CDR3 runs 17 residues. The J segment lost 7 bases and the V segment lost 1 base, leaving 8 bases of the junction unmatched. The germline gives CDR1 SGHRS, CDR2 YFSETQ. This CDR3 reads CASSLKGTGEWNSPLHF. DNA for the CDR3: TGCGCCAGCAGCTTGAAGGGGACAGGGGAATGGAATTCACCCCTCCACTTT.

The gene calls are TRBV6-5 and TRBJ1-4; 7 bases are shared with TRBD1. V lost 6 bases to trimming and J lost 10 bases; unmatched junction nucleotides: 11. In germline, CDR1 is MNHEY, CDR2 SVGAGI. The CDR3 is made up of 14 amino acids. CDR3 DNA: TGTGCCAGCAGGCCGACAGGGAGTAGGGGAAAACTGTTTTTT. It yields the protein CASRPTGSRGKLFF.

The J gene is TRBJ2-5, the V gene TRBV4-1; 7 nucleotides line up with TRBD1. The V and J ends lost 2 bases and 3 bases, in that order; junction bases with no gene match: 3. Looked up from germline, CDR1 is MGHRA and CDR2 is YSYEKL. This CDR3 contains 14 residues. The DNA of the CDR3 is TGCGCCAGCAGCCAATACAGGGGAAAAGAGACCCAGTACTTC. Its protein product is CASSQYRGKETQYF.

This sequence joins TRBV28 and TRBJ1-3; possible D gene TRBD1, 6 bases. V shed 6 bases and J shed 6 bases, with 21 bases lying between them. The CDR3 loop spans 16 amino acids. Germline V gene sequence: CDR1 MDHEN, CDR2 SYDVKM. The CDR3 region is CASSSPETGFANTIYF. The CDR3 region has the DNA TGTGCCAGCAGCTCCCCAGAAACAGGGTTTGCAAACACCATATATTTT.

This sequence joins TRBV27 and TRBJ2-5; TRBD2 might be the D (7 bases). The germline V gene has CDR1 MNHEY and CDR2 SMNVEV (reference sequence). The CDR3 totals 15 residues. V lost 7 bases and J 5 bases, leaving 20 bases between the germline ends. CDR3 bases: TGTGCCAGCACCCAGAACGGGGGGCCCCTTGAGACCCAGTACTTC. Encoded protein: CASTQNGGPLETQYF.

The chain carries TRBV18 and TRBJ2-3; D is uncertain. V was cut by 5 bases and J by 3 bases, with 9 bases left in between. Germline V CDR1 and CDR2: KGHSH, LQKENI. The CDR3 is 13 amino acids. CDR3 protein: CASSGVGTDTQYF. In DNA, the CDR3 is TGTGCCAGCTCAGGTGTAGGTACAGATACGCAGTATTTT.

V and J are TRBV7-3 and TRBJ2-1; D might be TRBD2 (5 bases). The germline V and J ends were trimmed by 3 bases and 0 bases, with 9 bases remaining between them. The CDR3 is 15 amino acids. CDR1 SGHTA and CDR2 FQGTGA come from the germline V gene. CDR3: CASSLSSHSYNEQFF. For the CDR3, the DNA is TGTGCCAGCAGCTTGTCTAGCCACTCCTACAATGAGCAGTTCTTC.

This sequence joins TRBV6-1 and TRBJ2-2; D is possibly TRBD2 (5 bases). Germline CDR1 MNHNS, CDR2 SASEGT. CDR3 size: 14 residues. With 6 bases removed from V and 4 bases from J, the gap between germline ends came to 12 bases. DNA of the CDR3: TGTGCCAGCAGGGTGGGAGAAGGCACCGGGGAGCTGTTTTTT. Protein: CASRVGEGTGELFF.

This clone has only one observation. The chain has TRBV7-3 and TRBJ2-3; possible D gene TRBD2, 5 bases. Trimming removed 10 bases at V and 0 bases at J, with 14 bases between. The CDR3 totals 14 residues. Germline CDR1 and CDR2: SGHTA and FQGTGA. CDR3 region: CATKLRGSTDTQYF. The CDR3, as DNA: TGTGCCACAAAGCTTCGGGGTAGCACAGATACGCAGTATTTT.

The chain carries TRBV7-2 and TRBJ2-7, with 8 bases aligning to TRBD1. The V gene's germline CDR1 is SGHTA and CDR2 FQGNSA. After removal of 5 bases from V and 2 bases from J, the junction contained 2 bases not matched to a gene. The CDR3 contains 13 residues. This CDR3 reads CASSLDRAYEQYF. The CDR3 DNA is TGTGCCAGCAGCCTGGACAGGGCCTACGAGCAGTACTTC.

The chain has TRBV19 and TRBJ2-1; TRBD2 matches at 11 bases. Germline CDR1 is LNHDA and CDR2 is SQIVND (reference sequence). This CDR3 has 14 amino acids. V dropped 9 bases and J dropped 5; count of bases not matched to a gene: 6. The CDR3 coding sequence is TGTGCCAGCGCGGGACTAGCGGCCAACAATGAGCAGTTCTTC. It translates to CASAGLAANNEQFF.

The chain carries TRBV10-3 and TRBJ1-2; the D gene is possibly TRBD1 (5 bases). Per the germline V gene, CDR1 is ENHRY and CDR2 is SYGVKD. Deletions cut 4 bases from V and 6 bases from J, with 15 bases between. The CDR3 sequence is 14 residues long. CDR3 in DNA: TGTGCCATCAGTGGTACAGGACTCCCTCATGGCTACACCTTC. Encoded protein: CAISGTGLPHGYTF.

This chain uses TRBV19 with TRBJ2-6, with D unresolved. The CDR3 has 13 amino acids. Germline-derived CDR1 and CDR2 are LNHDA and SQIVND (reference sequence). Deletions cut 6 bases from V and 4 bases from J, with 7 bases between. CDR3 DNA: TGTGCCAGTAGACAATCGGGGGCCAACGTCCTGACTTTC. Translation: CASRQSGANVLTF.

This sequence joins TRBV18 and TRBJ1-6; D not resolved. Per the germline V gene, CDR1 is KGHSH and CDR2 is LQKENI. Trimming left V 3 bases short and J 2 bases short, with 17 bases between. The CDR3 consists of 18 residues. The CDR3, as DNA: TGTGCCAGCTCACCGGGAGGGCGAGGCCGGGCCTATAATTCACCCCTCCACTTT. Residues: CASSPGGRGRAYNSPLHF. Variable domain in full (rest from reference TRBV18 and TRBJ1-6): NAGVMQNPRHLVRRRGQEARLRCSPMKGHSHVYWYRQLPEEGLKFMVYLQKENIIDESGMPKERFSAEFPKEGPSILRIQQVVRGDSAAYFCASSPGGRGRAYNSPLHFGNGTRLTVT.

DNA for the CDR3: TGTGCCAGCAGAAGGGACAGGGGGGGTCTCGGTGAAGCTTTCTTT. Translated, it gives CASRRDRGGLGEAFF. The gene calls are TRBV7-2 and TRBJ1-1; 11 nucleotides agree with TRBD1. CDR3 length: 15 amino acids. CDR1 and CDR2 (germline): SGHTA, FQGNSA. With 6 bases clipped from V and 7 bases from J, the junction kept 10 bases outside the gene matches.

V is TRBV10-2 and J is TRBJ1-6; D is perhaps TRBD1 (6 bases). Trimming pared 3 bases from V and 7 bases from J, leaving 13 bases between. CDR1 and CDR2 from the germline V gene are WSHSY and SAAADI. The CDR3 is 15 amino acids. This chain's CDR3 is CASSESTRGNSPLHF. The CDR3 DNA sequence: TGCGCCAGCAGTGAATCTACTAGGGGGAATTCACCCCTCCACTTT.

This rearrangement joins TRBV6-6 to TRBJ1-4; D is possibly TRBD1 (5 bases). Germline V gene data show CDR1 as MNHNY and CDR2 as SVGAGI (reference sequence). The CDR3 is made up of 13 amino acids. The V end was cut by 10 bases, the J end by 3 bases, with 12 bases between. The CDR3 reads CATKRGANEKLFF. The CDR3 coding sequence is TGTGCCACCAAGAGAGGGGCTAATGAAAAACTGTTTTTT.

V is TRBV7-9 and J is TRBJ2-7, with no clear D. V was shortened by 3 bases and J by 1 base, with 7 bases between the two germline ends. Germline-derived CDR1 and CDR2 are SEHNR and FQNEAQ (reference sequence). CDR3 size: 13 residues. The CDR3 bases are TGTGCCAGCAGCTTGATTGGATCCTACGAGCAGTACTTC. Its protein is CASSLIGSYEQYF.

This clone appeared once. An end of the junction does not agree with germline; a read error may underlie this. CDR3: CASSQDTGLTYEQYF. The CDR3, as DNA: TGCGCCAGCAGCCAAGATACGGGCCTTACCTACGAGCAGTACTTC. This chain joins TRBV11-2 and TRBJ2-7, with D unclear. Germline-derived CDR1 and CDR2 are SGHAT and FQNNGV. This CDR3 has 15 residues.

The chain employs TRBV27 and TRBJ2-7; tentative D call: TRBD2 (5 bases). Trimming stripped 5 bases from V and 2 bases from J, with 10 bases between. The CDR3 is 13 residues long. The germline V gene encodes CDR1 MNHEY and CDR2 SMNVEV (reference sequence). CDR3 in DNA: TGTGCCAGCAGTCCGGGATGGCCCTACGAGCAGTACTTC. It is translated as CASSPGWPYEQYF.

CDR3 residues: CASSRDYGGAFF. In DNA form, the CDR3 reads TGTGCCAGTAGTCGAGACTACGGAGGAGCTTTCTTT. This chain connects TRBV19 to TRBJ1-1, with no clear D. The germline V and J ends were trimmed by 5 bases and 10 bases, with 14 bases remaining between them. This CDR3 contains 12 residues. CDR1 is LNHDA and CDR2 is SQIVND in the germline V gene (reference sequence).

J is TRBJ2-2 and V is TRBV2; D possibly corresponds to TRBD1 (6 bases). Germline loops: CDR1 SNHLY, CDR2 FYNNEI. The CDR3 is made up of 15 amino acids. V shed 3 bases and J shed 2 bases, with 10 bases lying between them. The CDR3: CASSDQGINTGELFF. CDR3 coding DNA: TGTGCCAGCAGTGATCAGGGGATAAACACCGGGGAGCTGTTTTTT.